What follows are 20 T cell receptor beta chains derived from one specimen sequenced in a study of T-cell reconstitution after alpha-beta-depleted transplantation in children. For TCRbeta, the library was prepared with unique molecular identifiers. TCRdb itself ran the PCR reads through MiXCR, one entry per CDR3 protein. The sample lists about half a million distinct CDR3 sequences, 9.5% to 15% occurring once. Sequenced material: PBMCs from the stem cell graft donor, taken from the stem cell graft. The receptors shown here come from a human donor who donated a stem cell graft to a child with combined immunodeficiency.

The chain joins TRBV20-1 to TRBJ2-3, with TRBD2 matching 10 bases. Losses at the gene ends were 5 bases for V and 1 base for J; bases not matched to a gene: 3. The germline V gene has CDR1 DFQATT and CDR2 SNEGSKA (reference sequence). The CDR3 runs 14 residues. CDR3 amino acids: CSAPGTSGTDTQYF. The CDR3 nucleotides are TGCAGTGCTCCCGGGACTAGCGGCACAGATACGCAGTATTTT.

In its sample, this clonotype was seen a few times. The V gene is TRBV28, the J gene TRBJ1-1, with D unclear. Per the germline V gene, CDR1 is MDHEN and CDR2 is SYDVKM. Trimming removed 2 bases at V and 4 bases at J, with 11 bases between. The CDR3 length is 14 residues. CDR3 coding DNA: TGTGCCAGCAGTTTAGATGGGGTCCGCACTGAAGCTTTCTTT. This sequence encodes CASSLDGVRTEAFF.

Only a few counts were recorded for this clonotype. As DNA, the CDR3 is TGTGCCACCGCCCGGGGGACAGGACTTCGTAGATCCCTGAGGGTAAATCAGCCCCAGCATTTT. It specifies CATARGTGLRRSLRVNQPQHF. The chain couples TRBV21-1 to TRBJ1-5; the table gives TRBD1 as D, unverified against the DNA. TRBV21-1 counts as a pseudogene. CDR3 length equals 21 residues.

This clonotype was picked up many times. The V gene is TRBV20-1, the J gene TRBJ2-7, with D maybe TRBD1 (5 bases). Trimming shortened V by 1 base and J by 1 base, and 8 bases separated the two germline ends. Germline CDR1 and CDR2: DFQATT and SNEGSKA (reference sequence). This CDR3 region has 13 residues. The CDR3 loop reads CSARGTSSYEQYF. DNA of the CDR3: TGCAGTGCTAGAGGGACATCTTCCTACGAGCAGTACTTC.

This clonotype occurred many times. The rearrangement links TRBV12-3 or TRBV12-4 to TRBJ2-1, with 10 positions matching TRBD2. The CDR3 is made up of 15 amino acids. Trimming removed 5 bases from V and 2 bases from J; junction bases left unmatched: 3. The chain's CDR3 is CASSPAGGPYNEQFF. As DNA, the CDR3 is TGTGCCAGCAGTCCAGCGGGAGGGCCCTACAATGAGCAGTTCTTC.

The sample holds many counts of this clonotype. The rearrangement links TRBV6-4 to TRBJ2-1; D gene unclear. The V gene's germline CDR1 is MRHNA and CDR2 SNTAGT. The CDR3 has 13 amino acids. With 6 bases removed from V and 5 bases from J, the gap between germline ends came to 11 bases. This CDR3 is CASSVGPDNEQFF. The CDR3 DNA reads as TGTGCCAGCAGCGTTGGACCAGACAATGAGCAGTTCTTC.

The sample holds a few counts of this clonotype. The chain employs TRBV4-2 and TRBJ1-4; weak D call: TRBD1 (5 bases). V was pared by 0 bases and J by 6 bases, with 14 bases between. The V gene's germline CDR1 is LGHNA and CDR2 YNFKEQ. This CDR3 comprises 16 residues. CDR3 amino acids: CASSQDRGQGHEKLFF. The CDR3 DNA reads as TGTGCCAGCAGCCAAGATCGAGGTCAGGGTCATGAAAAACTGTTTTTT.

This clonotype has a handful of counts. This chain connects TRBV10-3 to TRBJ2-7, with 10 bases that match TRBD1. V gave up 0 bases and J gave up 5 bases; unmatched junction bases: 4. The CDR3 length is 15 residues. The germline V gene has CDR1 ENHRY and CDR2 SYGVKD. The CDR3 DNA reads TGTGCCATCAGTGAGTCGTCCGGGACAGGGGACGAGCAGTACTTC. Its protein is CAISESSGTGDEQYF.

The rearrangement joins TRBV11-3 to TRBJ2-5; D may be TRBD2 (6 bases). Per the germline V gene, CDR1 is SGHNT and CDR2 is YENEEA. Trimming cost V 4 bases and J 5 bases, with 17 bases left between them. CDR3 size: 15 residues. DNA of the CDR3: TGTGCCAGCAGCTCAAGGGAGGAGGGCCGGGAGACCCAGTACTTC. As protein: CASSSREEGRETQYF. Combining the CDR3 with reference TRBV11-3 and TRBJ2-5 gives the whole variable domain EAGVVQSPRYKIIEKKQPVAFWCNPISGHNTLYWYLQNLGQGPELLIRYENEEAVDDSQLPKDRFSAERLKGVDSTLKIQPAELGDSAVYLCASSSREEGRETQYFGPGTRLLVL.

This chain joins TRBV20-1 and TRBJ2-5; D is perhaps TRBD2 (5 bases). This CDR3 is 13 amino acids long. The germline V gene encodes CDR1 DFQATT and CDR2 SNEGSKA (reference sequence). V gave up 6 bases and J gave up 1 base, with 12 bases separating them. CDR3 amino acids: CSALETIQETQYF. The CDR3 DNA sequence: TGCAGTGCCCTCGAGACTATCCAAGAGACCCAGTACTTC.

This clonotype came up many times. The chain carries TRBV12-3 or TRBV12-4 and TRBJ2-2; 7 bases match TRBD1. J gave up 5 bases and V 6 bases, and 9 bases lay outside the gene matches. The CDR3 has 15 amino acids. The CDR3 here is CASRTGTVGTGELFF. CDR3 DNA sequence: TGTGCCAGCAGGACCGGGACAGTGGGTACCGGGGAGCTGTTTTTT.

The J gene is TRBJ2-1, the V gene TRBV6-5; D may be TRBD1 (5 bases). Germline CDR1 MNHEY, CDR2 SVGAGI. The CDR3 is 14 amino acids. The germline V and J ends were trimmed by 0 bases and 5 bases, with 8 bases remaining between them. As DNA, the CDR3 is TGTGCCAGCAGTTACTCGCCAGGGCACAATGAGCAGTTCTTC. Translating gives CASSYSPGHNEQFF.

The CDR3 spells CASSWDRRRETQYF. The CDR3 DNA reads TGCGCCAGCAGCTGGGACAGGAGGCGGGAGACCCAGTACTTC. V usage is TRBV5-1 and J usage is TRBJ2-5; 8 positions agree with TRBD1. The CDR3 runs to 14 residues. The trim removed 3 bases at V and 5 bases at J, leaving 6 bases unmatched. Per the germline V gene, CDR1 is SGHRS and CDR2 is YFSETQ.

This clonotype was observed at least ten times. As DNA, the CDR3 is TGTGCCAGCAGTTTGGGACAGGCAGGAACCGGGGAGCTGTTTTTT. Its translation: CASSLGQAGTGELFF. The chain recombines TRBV12-3 or TRBV12-4 with TRBJ2-2, with 8 bases matching TRBD1. The junction had 5 bases not matched to a gene; V was cut back by 3 bases and J by 5 bases. This CDR3 has 15 residues.

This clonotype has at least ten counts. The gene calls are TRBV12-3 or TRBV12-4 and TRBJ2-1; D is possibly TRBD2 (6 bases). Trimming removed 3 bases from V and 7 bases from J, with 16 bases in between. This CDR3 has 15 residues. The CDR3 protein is CASSFRTGSRNEQFF. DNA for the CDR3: TGTGCCAGCAGTTTCAGGACCGGGAGTCGAAATGAGCAGTTCTTC.

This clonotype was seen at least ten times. This CDR3 reads CASAGSWETQYF. CDR3 nucleotides: TGTGCCAGCGCAGGCTCTTGGGAGACCCAGTACTTC. The V and J genes are TRBV5-6 and TRBJ2-5; no definite D call. The CDR3 spans 12 residues. V dropped 7 bases and J dropped 5 bases, with 12 bases sitting between them. Germline assignment: CDR1 SGHDT and CDR2 YYEEEE.

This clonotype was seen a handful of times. DNA for the CDR3: TGTGCCAGCCAAGGGAAGTTCAGGGGTAAGGGAATGAACACTGAAGCTTTCTTT. Its protein product is CASQGKFRGKGMNTEAFF. V gene TRBV7-9 combines with J gene TRBJ1-1; weak D call: TRBD1 (6 bases). Germline CDR1 SEHNR, CDR2 FQNEAQ (reference sequence). The length of the CDR3 is 18 residues. Deletions cut 8 bases from V and 0 bases from J, with 25 bases between.

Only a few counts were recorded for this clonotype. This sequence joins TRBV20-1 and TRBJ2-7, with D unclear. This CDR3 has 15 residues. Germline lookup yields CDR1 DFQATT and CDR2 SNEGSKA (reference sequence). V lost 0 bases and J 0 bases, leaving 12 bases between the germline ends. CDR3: CSARESLESSYEQYF. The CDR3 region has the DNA TGCAGTGCTAGAGAGAGTCTAGAAAGCTCCTACGAGCAGTACTTC.

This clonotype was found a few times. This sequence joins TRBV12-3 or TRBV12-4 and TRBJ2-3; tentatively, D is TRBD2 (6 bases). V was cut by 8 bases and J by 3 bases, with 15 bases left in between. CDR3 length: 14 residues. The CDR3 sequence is CASGRDSLTDTQYF. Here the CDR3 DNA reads TGTGCCAGCGGAAGGGACTCGCTAACAGATACGCAGTATTTT.

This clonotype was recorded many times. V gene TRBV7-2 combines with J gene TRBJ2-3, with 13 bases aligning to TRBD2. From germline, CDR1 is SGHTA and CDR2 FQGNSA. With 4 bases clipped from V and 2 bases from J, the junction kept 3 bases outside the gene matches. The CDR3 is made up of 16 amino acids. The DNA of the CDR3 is TGTGCCAGCAGCTCGGGACTAGCGGGGTTCACAGATACGCAGTATTTT. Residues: CASSSGLAGFTDTQYF.